This is a list of T cell receptor beta chains from one sample in a study of early T cells in non-severe SARS-CoV-2 infection. TCRdb reanalysed the 5' RACE reads using MiXCR and keeps one entry per CDR3 protein. This sample has about 84,000 distinct CDR3 sequences, with around 10% found just once. The specimen sequenced was whole blood. These receptors were collected from an adult who was a healthcare worker with PCR-confirmed SARS-CoV-2 infection or an uninfected control (not recorded which). Both conserved end residues are part of each CDR3. The D gene is left open where the match is weak. Only some rows state a clone size, as once, few, many or a class for expanded clones.

size	J	length	V	D	CDR3	DNA
.	TRBJ2-5	14	TRBV28	.	CASSPRQGQETQYF	TGTGCCAGCAGTCCGCGTCAGGGGCAAGAGACCCAGTACTTC
many	TRBJ2-2	12	TRBV29-1	.	CSVLRTSGELFF	TGCAGCGTCCTCCGGACATCCGGGGAGCTGTTTTTT
many	TRBJ2-3	11	TRBV29-1	.	CSVDLRDTQYF	TGCAGCGTTGATCTCAGAGATACGCAGTATTTT
few	TRBJ2-2	14	TRBV7-3	.	CASSQKANTGELFF	TGTGCCAGCAGCCAAAAAGCGAACACCGGGGAGCTGTTTTTT
.	TRBJ1-1	12	TRBV12-3/TRBV12-4	.	CASRSRGAEAFF	TGTGCCAGCAGAAGCCGCGGGGCTGAAGCTTTCTTT
.	TRBJ1-1	14	TRBV18	TRBD1	CASQGEGVNTEAFF	TGTGCCAGCCAGGGGGAGGGAGTGAACACTGAAGCTTTCTTT
once	TRBJ2-7	12	TRBV3-1	.	CASSHFVSEQYF	TGTGCCAGCAGCCATTTTGTAAGCGAGCAGTACTTC
few	TRBJ1-4	12	TRBV12-3/TRBV12-4	.	CASSNRDEKLFF	TGTGCCAGCAGCAACAGGGATGAAAAACTGTTTTTT
many	TRBJ2-5	15	TRBV25-1	.	CASSGPTEYQETQYF	TGTGCCAGCAGTGGCCCTACAGAGTACCAAGAGACCCAGTACTTC
.	TRBJ2-2	15	TRBV5-1	.	CASSLQGQNTGELFF	TGCGCCAGCAGCTTGCAGGGACAGAACACCGGGGAGCTGTTTTTT
.	TRBJ1-1	13	TRBV5-1	TRBD1	CASSPRGPTEAFF	TGCGCCAGCAGCCCTAGGGGGCCCACTGAAGCTTTCTTT
few	TRBJ2-2	14	TRBV29-1	.	CSVDSRAGTGELFF	TGCAGCGTTGACAGCAGGGCCGGCACCGGGGAGCTGTTTTTT
many	TRBJ2-1	17	TRBV2	TRBD2	CASSVLAGGVSYNEQFF	TGTGCCAGCAGTGTACTAGCGGGGGGTGTCTCCTACAATGAGCAGTTCTTC
.	TRBJ2-2	18	TRBV21-1	.	CASSSGTSGRRGTGELFF	TGTGCCAGCAGCTCCGGGACTAGCGGGAGGCGGGGCACCGGGGAGCTGTTTTTT
.	TRBJ1-1	11	TRBV29-1	.	CSVEVEPYPFF	TGCAGCGTTGAAGTCGAGCCGTACCCTTTCTTT
.	TRBJ1-1	17	TRBV5-6	TRBD1	CASSLGPGGPAGSEAFF	TGTGCCAGCAGCTTGGGTCCAGGGGGCCCGGCTGGGTCTGAAGCTTTCTTT
.	TRBJ1-2	16	TRBV7-2	.	CASSLGRGASSYGYTF	TGTGCCAGCAGCTTAGGGCGGGGGGCGTCTTCCTATGGCTACACCTTC
many	TRBJ2-1	14	TRBV2	.	CASSLDLGRNEQFF	TGTGCCAGCAGTCTAGACTTGGGCCGGAATGAGCAGTTCTTC
.	TRBJ1-2	12	TRBV30	TRBD1	CAWGPGQEGYTF	TGTGCCTGGGGGCCCGGACAGGAGGGCTACACCTTC
few	TRBJ2-1	17	TRBV29-1	TRBD2	CSAKGLAGGVSYNEQFF	TGCAGCGCCAAGGGGCTAGCGGGAGGGGTGTCCTACAATGAGCAGTTCTTC
many	TRBJ2-5	15	TRBV5-6	.	CASSLFGQTAETQYF	TGTGCCAGCAGCTTGTTCGGACAGACGGCAGAGACCCAGTACTTC
.	TRBJ2-3	15	TRBV7-3	.	CASSLGTGSTDTQYF	TGTGCCAGCAGCTTAGGTACAGGGTCCACAGATACGCAGTATTTT
.	TRBJ2-3	13	TRBV6-5	TRBD2	CASTGGATDTQYF	TGTGCCAGCACCGGGGGGGCCACAGATACGCAGTATTTT
.	TRBJ2-1	16	TRBV3-1	.	CASSQAGKSSYNEQFF	TGTGCCAGCAGCCAAGCGGGAAAGAGCTCCTACAATGAGCAGTTCTTC
many	TRBJ2-2	18	TRBV7-3	TRBD2	CASSMFGGASGNPGELFF	TGTGCCAGCAGCATGTTCGGCGGAGCTAGCGGGAATCCCGGGGAGCTGTTTTTT
.	TRBJ2-3	14	TRBV5-1	.	CASSLKGPTDTQYF	TGCGCCAGCAGCTTGAAAGGGCCAACGGATACGCAGTATTTT
many	TRBJ2-1	18	TRBV11-2	TRBD1	CASSLAHGQVISRDEQFF	TGTGCCAGCAGCTTAGCCCACGGACAGGTGATCTCGCGGGATGAGCAGTTCTTC
many	TRBJ2-5	10	TRBV6-6	.	CASSRETQYF	TGTGCCAGCAGCCGGGAGACCCAGTACTTC
many	TRBJ1-1	17	TRBV7-8	.	CASSLVRLGIMNTEAFF	TGTGCCAGCAGCTTAGTCCGACTGGGGATCATGAACACTGAAGCTTTCTTT
.	TRBJ2-1	13	TRBV20-1	.	CSADDLSLNEQFF	TGCAGTGCTGACGACCTGAGCCTTAATGAGCAGTTCTTC
many	TRBJ1-6	13	TRBV12-3/TRBV12-4	.	CASSLAEGSPLHF	TGTGCCAGCAGTTTAGCCGAGGGCTCACCCCTCCACTTT
.	TRBJ2-2	12	TRBV28	.	CASSGNTGELFF	TGTGCCAGCAGTGGGAACACCGGGGAGCTGTTTTTT
many	TRBJ2-3	13	TRBV5-5	.	CASSMGHTDTQYF	TGTGCCAGCAGTATGGGGCACACAGATACGCAGTATTTT
.	TRBJ2-1	16	TRBV24-1	.	CATSDPGGNSYNEQFF	TGTGCCACCAGTGACCCAGGGGGGAATTCCTACAATGAGCAGTTCTTC
many	TRBJ2-1	15	TRBV11-2	.	CASSLGGGDSREQFF	TGTGCCAGCAGCTTGGGCGGGGGCGACTCGCGGGAGCAGTTCTTC
few	TRBJ2-7	16	TRBV6-6	.	CASSNLGGPGLTEQYF	TGTGCCAGCAGTAACTTGGGTGGGCCTGGACTAACCGAGCAGTACTTC
many	TRBJ2-7	15	TRBV29-1	TRBD1	CSVRPGQGVLGEQYF	TGCAGCGTTAGACCGGGACAGGGGGTTCTTGGCGAGCAGTACTTC
.	TRBJ2-1	16	TRBV7-2	TRBD2	CASRPTSGSSYNEQFF	TGTGCCAGCAGACCGACTAGCGGGAGCTCCTACAATGAGCAGTTCTTC
few	TRBJ2-2	13	TRBV3-1	.	CASSPGIGGELFF	TGTGCCAGCAGCCCCGGAATCGGGGGGGAGCTGTTTTTT
few	TRBJ1-1	15	TRBV30	.	CAWSPWGGSVTEAFF	TGTGCCTGGAGTCCTTGGGGAGGGTCGGTCACTGAAGCTTTCTTT
few	TRBJ1-1	14	TRBV10-2	TRBD1	CASSGGQLNTEAFF	TGCGCCAGCAGTGGGGGACAGCTGAACACTGAAGCTTTCTTT
.	TRBJ2-1	12	TRBV29-1	.	CSVDRRANEQFF	TGCAGCGTTGATCGCAGGGCCAATGAGCAGTTCTTC
.	TRBJ2-7	18	TRBV6-2/TRBV6-3	TRBD2	CASSRLRASGSSKEEQYF	TGTGCCAGCAGTCGATTGCGGGCTAGCGGTTCTTCGAAAGAGGAGCAGTACTTC
many	TRBJ2-1	11	TRBV29-1	TRBD1	CSSPGGNEQFF	TGCAGCTCCCCAGGGGGCAATGAGCAGTTCTTC
few	TRBJ2-5	15	TRBV6-5	.	CASSYPSGPKETQYF	TGTGCCAGCAGTTACCCATCCGGGCCCAAGGAGACCCAGTACTTC
many	TRBJ2-7	17	TRBV5-4	.	CASSRASPGTASYEQYF	TGTGCCAGCAGCCGTGCCAGTCCTGGGACGGCATCCTACGAGCAGTACTTC
few	TRBJ2-7	13	TRBV18	.	CASDQASGEEQYF	TGTGCCAGCGACCAAGCATCAGGGGAAGAGCAGTACTTC
.	TRBJ1-1	14	TRBV5-1	.	CASTAENLNTEAFF	TGCGCCAGCACAGCCGAGAACCTGAACACTGAAGCTTTCTTT
many	TRBJ2-1	14	TRBV5-1	TRBD1	CASSLVQGAGEQFF	TGCGCCAGCAGCTTAGTACAGGGGGCCGGTGAGCAGTTCTTC
many	TRBJ2-7	11	TRBV20-1	.	CSVSPLVEQYF	TGCAGTGTGAGCCCTCTAGTCGAGCAGTACTTC
many	TRBJ1-1	16	TRBV20-1	.	CSAPRGADRVDTEAFF	TGCAGTGCTCCCCGTGGGGCCGACCGCGTCGACACTGAAGCTTTCTTT
few	TRBJ2-2	16	TRBV6-5	.	CASSYVPGLLTGELFF	TGTGCCAGCAGTTACGTTCCAGGGCTACTCACCGGGGAGCTGTTTTTT
.	TRBJ2-2	16	TRBV24-1	TRBD2	CATSEGLAGVTGELFF	TGTGCCACCAGTGAGGGACTAGCGGGAGTCACCGGGGAGCTGTTTTTT
many	TRBJ2-5	15	TRBV6-5	.	CASSYSISTSGTQYF	TGTGCCAGCAGTTACTCGATATCGACCTCCGGTACCCAGTACTTC